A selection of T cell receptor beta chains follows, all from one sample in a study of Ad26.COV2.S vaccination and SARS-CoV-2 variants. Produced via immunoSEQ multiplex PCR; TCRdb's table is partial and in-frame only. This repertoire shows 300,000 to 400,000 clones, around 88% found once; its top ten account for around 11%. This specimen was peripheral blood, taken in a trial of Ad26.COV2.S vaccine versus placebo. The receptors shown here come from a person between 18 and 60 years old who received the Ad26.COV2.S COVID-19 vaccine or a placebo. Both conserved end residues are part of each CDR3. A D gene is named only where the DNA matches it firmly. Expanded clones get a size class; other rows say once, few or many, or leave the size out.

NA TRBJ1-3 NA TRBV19 CASNGRSSGNTIYF TGTGCCAGTAATGGACGGAGCTCTGGAAACACCATATATTTT
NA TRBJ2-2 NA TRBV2 CASSELGVQAGELFF TGTGCCAGCAGTGAACTGGGGGTACAGGCCGGGGAGCTGTTTTTT
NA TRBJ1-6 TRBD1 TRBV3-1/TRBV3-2 CASSQDPGGGSSPLHF TGTGCCAGCAGCCAAGACCCAGGGGGCGGGAGTTCACCCCTCCACTTT
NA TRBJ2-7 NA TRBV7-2 CASSLLTYEQYF TGTGCCAGCAGCCTACTAACCTACGAGCAGTACTTC
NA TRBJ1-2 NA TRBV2 CASSEWGATNYGYTF TGTGCCAGCAGCGAATGGGGGGCTACGAACTATGGCTACACCTTC
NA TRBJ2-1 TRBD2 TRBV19 CASSISVTKTSGGQFF TGTGCCAGTAGTATAAGTGTGACGAAGACTAGCGGGGGGCAGTTCTTC
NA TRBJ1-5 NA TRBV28 CASSFSGKPNQPQHF TGTGCCAGCAGTTTTTCAGGGAAGCCTAATCAGCCCCAGCATTTT
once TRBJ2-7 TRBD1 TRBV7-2 CASSPGTGDLHEQYF TGTGCCAGCAGCCCCGGGACAGGGGATCTCCACGAGCAGTACTTC
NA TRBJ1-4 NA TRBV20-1 CSGTERGKLFF TGCAGTGGGACAGAAAGGGGAAAACTGTTTTTT
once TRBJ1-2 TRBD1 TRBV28 CAPGGYAGGYTF TGTGCCCCAGGGGGGTACGCTGGTGGCTACACCTTC
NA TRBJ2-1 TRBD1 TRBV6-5 CASRYYLGTGRGEQFF TGTGCCAGCAGGTACTACCTCGGGACAGGGAGAGGTGAGCAGTTCTTC
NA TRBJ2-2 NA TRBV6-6 CASSYPVAEAGELFF TGTGCCAGCAGTTACCCGGTGGCCGAGGCCGGGGAGCTGTTTTTT
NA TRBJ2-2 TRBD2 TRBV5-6 CASSFERGVNTGELFF TGTGCCAGCAGTTTCGAGCGGGGCGTGAACACCGGGGAGCTGTTTTTT
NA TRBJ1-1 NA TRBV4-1 CASRERDSFMNTEAFF TGCGCCAGCAGGGAAAGGGATTCATTCATGAACACTGAAGCTTTCTTT
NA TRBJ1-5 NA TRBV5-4 CASSFGPGLNQPQHF TGTGCCAGCAGCTTCGGTCCAGGTCTTAATCAGCCCCAGCATTTT
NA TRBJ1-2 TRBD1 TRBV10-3 CAISESTGGNYGYTF TGTGCCATCAGTGAGTCGACAGGGGGCAACTATGGCTACACCTTC
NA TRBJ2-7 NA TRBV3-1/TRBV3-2 CASSRDKYYEQYF TGTGCCAGCAGCCGGGACAAGTATTACGAGCAGTACTTC
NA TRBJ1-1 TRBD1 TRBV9 CASSGQGTEAFF TGTGCCAGCAGCGGACAGGGAACTGAAGCTTTCTTT
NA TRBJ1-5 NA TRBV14 CAIASHPGTRSNQPQHF TGTGCCATTGCGTCCCATCCGGGGACAAGAAGCAATCAGCCCCAGCATTTT
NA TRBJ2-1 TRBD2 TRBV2 CASSSMGQLAGEPLGGHNEQFF TGTGCCAGCAGCTCAATGGGCCAACTAGCGGGAGAACCCCTAGGAGGTCACAATGAGCAGTTCTTC
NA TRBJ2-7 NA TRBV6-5 CASSYGDPSYEQYF TGTGCCAGCAGTTACGGAGACCCCTCCTACGAGCAGTACTTC
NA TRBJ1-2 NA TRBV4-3 CASSQEYRSMGAAIYGYTF TGCGCCAGCAGCCAAGAATACCGATCTATGGGAGCAGCAATCTATGGCTACACCTTC
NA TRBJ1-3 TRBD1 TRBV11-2 CASSLSDRAGGNTIYF TGTGCCAGCAGCTTAAGTGACAGGGCCGGTGGAAACACCATATATTTT
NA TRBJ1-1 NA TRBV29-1 CSVVAHNTEAFF TGCAGCGTTGTAGCACACAACACTGAAGCTTTCTTT
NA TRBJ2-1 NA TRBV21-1 CASSKGGGSGASYNEQFF TGTGCCAGCAGCAAAGGAGGTGGTAGCGGAGCTTCCTACAATGAGCAGTTCTTC
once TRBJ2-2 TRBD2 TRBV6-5 CASSWLAGGPNGELFF TGTGCCAGCAGTTGGCTAGCGGGGGGGCCAAACGGGGAGCTGTTTTTT